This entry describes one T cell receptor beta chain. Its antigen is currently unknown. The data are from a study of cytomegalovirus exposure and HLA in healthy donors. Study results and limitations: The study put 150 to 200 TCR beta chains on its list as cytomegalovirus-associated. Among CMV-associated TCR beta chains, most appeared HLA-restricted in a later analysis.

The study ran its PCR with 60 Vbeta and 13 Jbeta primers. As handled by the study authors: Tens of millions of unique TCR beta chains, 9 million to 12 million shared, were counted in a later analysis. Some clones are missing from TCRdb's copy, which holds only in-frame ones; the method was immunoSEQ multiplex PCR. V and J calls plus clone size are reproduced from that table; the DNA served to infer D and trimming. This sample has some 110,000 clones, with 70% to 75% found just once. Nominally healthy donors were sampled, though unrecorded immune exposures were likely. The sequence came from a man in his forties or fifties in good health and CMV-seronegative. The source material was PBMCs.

The CDR3 here is CASSTGDRDNQPQHF. The CDR3 DNA follows: TGTGCCAGTAGTACTGGGGACAGGGACAATCAGCCCCAGCATTTT. The chain employs TRBV19 and TRBJ1-5, with 9 bases aligning to TRBD1. The germline gives CDR1 LNHDA, CDR2 SQIVND (reference sequence). V dropped 4 bases and J dropped 3; count of bases not matched to a gene: 4. CDR3 length: 15 amino acids.